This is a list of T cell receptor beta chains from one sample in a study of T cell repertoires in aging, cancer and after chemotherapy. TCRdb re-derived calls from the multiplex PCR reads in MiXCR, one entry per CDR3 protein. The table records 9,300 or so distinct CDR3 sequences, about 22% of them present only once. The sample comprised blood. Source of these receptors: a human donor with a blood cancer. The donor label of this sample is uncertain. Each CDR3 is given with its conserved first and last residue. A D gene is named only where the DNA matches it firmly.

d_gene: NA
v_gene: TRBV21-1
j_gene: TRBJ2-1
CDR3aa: CASSKVSREVRNEQFF

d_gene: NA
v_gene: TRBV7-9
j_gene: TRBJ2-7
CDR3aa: CASSLGSPAGYQQYF

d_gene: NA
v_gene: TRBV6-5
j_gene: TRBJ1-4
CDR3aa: CASSYSSGATNEKLFF

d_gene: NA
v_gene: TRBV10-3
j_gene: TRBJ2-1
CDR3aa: CAIRDRDSGDEQFF

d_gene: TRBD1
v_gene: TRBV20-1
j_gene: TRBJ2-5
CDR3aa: CSARAGGSDGISATQYF

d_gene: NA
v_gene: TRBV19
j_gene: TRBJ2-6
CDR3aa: CASSIGGRPSGANVLTF

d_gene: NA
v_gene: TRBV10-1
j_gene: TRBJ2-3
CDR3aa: CASSGVSAGATDTQYF

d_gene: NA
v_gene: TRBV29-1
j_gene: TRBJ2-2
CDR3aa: CSVRAGYTGELFF

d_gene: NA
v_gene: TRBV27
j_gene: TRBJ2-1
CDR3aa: CASSPGISAYNEQFF

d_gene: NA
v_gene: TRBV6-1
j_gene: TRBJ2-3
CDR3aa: CASRDPARGDTQYF

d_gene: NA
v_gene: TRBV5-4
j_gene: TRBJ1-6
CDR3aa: CASSLSYRSYNSPLHF

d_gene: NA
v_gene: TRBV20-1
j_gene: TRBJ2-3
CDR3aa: CSARDRGALSTDTQYF

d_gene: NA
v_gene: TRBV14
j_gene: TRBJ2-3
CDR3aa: CASSDLTSTRSDTQYF

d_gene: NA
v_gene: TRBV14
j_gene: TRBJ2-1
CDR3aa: CASSHSINEQFF

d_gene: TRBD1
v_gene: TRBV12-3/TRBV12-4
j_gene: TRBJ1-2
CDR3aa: CAVWDREYGYTF

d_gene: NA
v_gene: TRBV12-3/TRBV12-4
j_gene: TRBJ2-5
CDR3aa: CASSLGAVQETQYF

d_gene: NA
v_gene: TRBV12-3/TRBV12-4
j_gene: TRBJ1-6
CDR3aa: CASNYVGAANSPLHF

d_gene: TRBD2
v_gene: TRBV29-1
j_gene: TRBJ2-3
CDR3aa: CSVEAWGLAGETDTQYF

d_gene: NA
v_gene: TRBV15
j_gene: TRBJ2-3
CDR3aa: CATSRDKSADTQYF

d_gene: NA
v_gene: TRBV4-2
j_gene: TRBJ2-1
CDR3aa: CASSQTLVGSHNEQFF

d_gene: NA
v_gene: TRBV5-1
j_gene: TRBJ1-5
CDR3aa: CASSLGGGQPQHF

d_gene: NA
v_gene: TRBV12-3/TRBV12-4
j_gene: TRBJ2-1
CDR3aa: CASLEGVGTMVDEQFF

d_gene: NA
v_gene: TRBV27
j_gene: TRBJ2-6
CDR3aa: CASSLGPVVSGANVLTF

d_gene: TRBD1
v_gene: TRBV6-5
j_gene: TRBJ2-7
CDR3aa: CASSYSRGLGEQYF

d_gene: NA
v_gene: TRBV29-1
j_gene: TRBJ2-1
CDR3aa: CSVGDEQFF

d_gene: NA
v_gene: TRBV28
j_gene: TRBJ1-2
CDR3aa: CASSSGGQGYGYTF

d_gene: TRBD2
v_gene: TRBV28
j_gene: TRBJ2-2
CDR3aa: CASSFTSGSFTGELFF

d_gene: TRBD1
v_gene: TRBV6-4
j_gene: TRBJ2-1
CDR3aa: CASSATGTGYEQFF

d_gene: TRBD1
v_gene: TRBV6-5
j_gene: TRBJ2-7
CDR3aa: CASSYWAGGISYEQYF

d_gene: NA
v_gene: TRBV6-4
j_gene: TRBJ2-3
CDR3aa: CASSDSVGGTDTQYF

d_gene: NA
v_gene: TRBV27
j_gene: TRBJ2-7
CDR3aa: CASSFRGLGNEQYF

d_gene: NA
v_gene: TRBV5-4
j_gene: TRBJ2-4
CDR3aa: CASSLAVQGSGNIQYF

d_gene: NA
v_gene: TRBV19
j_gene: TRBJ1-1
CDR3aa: CASSAAGPILNTEAFF

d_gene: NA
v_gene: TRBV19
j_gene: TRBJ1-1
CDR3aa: CASGSGGDTEAFF

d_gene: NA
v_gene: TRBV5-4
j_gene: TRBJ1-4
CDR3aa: CASTNTGGRTNEKLFF

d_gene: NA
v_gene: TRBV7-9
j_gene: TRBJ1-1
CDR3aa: CASSPYKGVNTEAFF

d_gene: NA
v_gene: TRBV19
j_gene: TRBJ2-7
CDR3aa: CASRTHSYEQYF

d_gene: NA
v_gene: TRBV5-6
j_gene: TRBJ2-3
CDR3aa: CASSPTPGKEGTDTQYF

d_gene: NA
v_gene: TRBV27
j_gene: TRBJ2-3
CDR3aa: CASSLLGPSTDTQYF

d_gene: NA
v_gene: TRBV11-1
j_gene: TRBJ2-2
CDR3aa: CASSPRVTGELFF

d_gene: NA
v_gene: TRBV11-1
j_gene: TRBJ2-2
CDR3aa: CACRSPGRTSTGELFF

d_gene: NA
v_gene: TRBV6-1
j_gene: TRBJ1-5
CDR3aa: CASSEEALAGQPQHF